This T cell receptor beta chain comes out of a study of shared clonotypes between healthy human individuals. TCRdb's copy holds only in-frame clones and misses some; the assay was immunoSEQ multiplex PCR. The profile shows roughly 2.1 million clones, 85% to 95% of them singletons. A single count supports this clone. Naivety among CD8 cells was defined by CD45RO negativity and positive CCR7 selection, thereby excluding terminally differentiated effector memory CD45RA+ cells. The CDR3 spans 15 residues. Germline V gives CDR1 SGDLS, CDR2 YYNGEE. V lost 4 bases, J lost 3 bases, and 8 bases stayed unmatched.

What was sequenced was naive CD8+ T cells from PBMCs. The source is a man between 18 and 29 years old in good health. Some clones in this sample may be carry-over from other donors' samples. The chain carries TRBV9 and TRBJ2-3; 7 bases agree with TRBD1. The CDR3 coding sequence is TGTGCCAGCAGCACTAGACAGGGATGGACAGATACGCAGTATTTT. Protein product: CASSTRQGWTDTQYF.